Listed below are T cell receptor beta chains from one sample, sequenced in a study of T cell responses to AZD1222 COVID-19 vaccine. The protocol was immunoSEQ multiplex PCR, while the TCRdb copy is restricted to in-frame clones and leaves out a portion. The sample has 95,000 to 130,000 clones, over 75% seen once. Here the sequenced sample was peripheral blood, taken on day 0 of AZD1222 vaccination. These receptors all stem from an adult in good health. Both conserved end residues are part of each CDR3. Each record gives: CDR3 DNA, CDR3 protein, J gene, CDR3 length, V gene, D gene, clone size. A D gene is named only where the DNA matches it firmly. The size field is filled for only some rows; it gives once, few, many or a size class.

CDR3 DNA: TGTGCCAGCAGCTTAACGGTAGTTGGCACTGAAGCTTTCTTT; CDR3 protein: CASSLTVVGTEAFF; J gene: TRBJ1-1; CDR3 length: 14; V gene: TRBV7-3; D gene: .; clone size: .
CDR3 DNA: TGCGCCAGCAGTCAATCGGTTACGGGGGACACCAAAAAAGGGAATACGCAGTATTTT; CDR3 protein: CASSQSVTGDTKKGNTQYF; J gene: TRBJ2-3; CDR3 length: 19; V gene: TRBV23-1; D gene: .; clone size: .
CDR3 DNA: TGTGCCAGCAGCTCGGGCAATTTCAGGGGCAGCAATCAGCCCCAGCATTTT; CDR3 protein: CASSSGNFRGSNQPQHF; J gene: TRBJ1-5; CDR3 length: 17; V gene: TRBV5-6; D gene: .; clone size: .
CDR3 DNA: TGTGCCAGCAGCCCGACAGGGGGTGGAGAGACCCAGTACTTC; CDR3 protein: CASSPTGGGETQYF; J gene: TRBJ2-5; CDR3 length: 14; V gene: TRBV5-6; D gene: TRBD1; clone size: .
CDR3 DNA: TGTGCCAGCAGCTTGCGGTCTTCCTACAATGAGCAGTTCTTC; CDR3 protein: CASSLRSSYNEQFF; J gene: TRBJ2-1; CDR3 length: 14; V gene: TRBV5-4; D gene: .; clone size: .
CDR3 DNA: TGTGCCAGCTCACCCGCAAGGAAGATCTACAATGAGCAGTTCTTC; CDR3 protein: CASSPARKIYNEQFF; J gene: TRBJ2-1; CDR3 length: 15; V gene: TRBV18; D gene: .; clone size: .
CDR3 DNA: TGTGCCAGCAGTTATCTTAAATCGGAGGGCGCTTTCTTT; CDR3 protein: CASSYLKSEGAFF; J gene: TRBJ1-1; CDR3 length: 13; V gene: TRBV6-2/TRBV6-3; D gene: .; clone size: .
CDR3 DNA: TGTGCCAGCACCTTCAGGGAAGATGGTGAAGCTTTCTTT; CDR3 protein: CASTFREDGEAFF; J gene: TRBJ1-1; CDR3 length: 13; V gene: TRBV6-5; D gene: .; clone size: few
CDR3 DNA: TGTGCCAGCAGTGCCTCGGGACTAGCGGGGCAAGAGACCCAGTACTTC; CDR3 protein: CASSASGLAGQETQYF; J gene: TRBJ2-5; CDR3 length: 16; V gene: TRBV6-4; D gene: TRBD2; clone size: .
CDR3 DNA: TGTGCCAGCAGTTACCGCATGAACACTGAAGCTTTCTTT; CDR3 protein: CASSYRMNTEAFF; J gene: TRBJ1-1; CDR3 length: 13; V gene: TRBV6-5; D gene: .; clone size: .
CDR3 DNA: TGTGCCAGCAGCTATGGATCCTCCTACGAGCAGTACTTC; CDR3 protein: CASSYGSSYEQYF; J gene: TRBJ2-7; CDR3 length: 13; V gene: TRBV7-9; D gene: .; clone size: once